The rows below give T cell receptor beta chains drawn from one sample of a study of cytomegalovirus exposure and HLA in healthy donors. TCRdb's copy holds only in-frame clones and misses some; the assay was immunoSEQ multiplex PCR. In the table there are 130,000 or so clones, around 72% of which are singletons. What was sequenced was PBMCs. These receptors originate from a man in his forties or fifties in good health and CMV-seropositive. The CDR3 runs from the conserved cysteine through the conserved F or W. The D gene is left open where the match is weak. Clone size is given for some rows only: seen once, a few or many times, or a class if the clone is expanded.

J	V	size	D	CDR3	DNA
TRBJ1-2	TRBV19	NA	TRBD1	CASSISGTGRGGYGYTF	TGTGCCAGTAGTATATCCGGGACAGGGCGCGGTGGCTATGGCTACACCTTC
TRBJ1-4	TRBV7-9	NA	NA	CSSKPLGQGATNEKLFF	TGTTCCAGCAAACCCCTGGGGCAGGGTGCAACTAATGAAAAACTGTTTTTT
TRBJ1-2	TRBV6-1	NA	NA	CASTITGINYGYTF	TGTGCCAGCACCATAACAGGGATCAACTATGGCTACACCTTC
TRBJ1-1	TRBV10-3	NA	TRBD1	CATRQGGTEAFF	TGTGCCACCCGACAGGGGGGCACTGAAGCTTTCTTT
TRBJ1-2	TRBV9	NA	NA	CASSKQGDRLYGYGYTF	TGTGCCAGCAGTAAACAGGGAGACCGACTATACGGCTATGGCTACACCTTC
TRBJ1-5	TRBV2	NA	TRBD1	CASSSGQDNQPQHF	TGTGCCAGCAGCTCCGGACAGGACAATCAGCCCCAGCATTTT
TRBJ2-3	TRBV4-3	NA	NA	CASSPQVTDTQYF	TGCGCCAGCAGCCCACAGGTGACAGATACGCAGTATTTT
TRBJ2-7	TRBV6-6	few	NA	CASSNQGLTYEQYF	TGTGCCAGCAGTAACCAGGGGTTGACCTACGAGCAGTACTTC
TRBJ1-2	TRBV6-1	NA	TRBD1	CASRRQGAPSGGYTF	TGTGCCAGCAGACGACAGGGGGCCCCCTCGGGGGGCTACACCTTC
TRBJ2-1	TRBV7-2	NA	NA	CASSLEVGQVEQFF	TGTGCCAGCAGCTTAGAGGTGGGTCAGGTTGAGCAGTTCTTC
TRBJ1-5	TRBV7-2	NA	TRBD1	CASSLAGQVNQPQHF	TGTGCCAGCAGCTTAGCAGGACAGGTCAATCAGCCCCAGCATTTT
TRBJ2-5	TRBV4-1	NA	TRBD1	CASSPRTGEETQYF	TGCGCCAGCAGCCCCCGGACAGGGGAGGAGACCCAGTACTTC
TRBJ1-6	TRBV7-8	once	NA	CASSLQGRGNNSPLHF	TGTGCCAGCAGTCTACAAGGGAGGGGGAATAATTCACCCCTCCACTTT
TRBJ2-2	TRBV5-1	NA	NA	CASSRDSVGTGELFF	TGCGCCAGCAGCCGCGACAGCGTGGGCACCGGGGAGCTGTTTTTT
TRBJ1-2	TRBV18	few	NA	CASSPQGNYGYTF	TGTGCCAGCTCACCTCAGGGTAACTATGGCTACACCTTC
TRBJ2-1	TRBV7-9	NA	TRBD2	CASSRTSGSNEQFF	TGTGCCAGCAGCCGGACTAGCGGGAGTAATGAGCAGTTCTTC
TRBJ2-6	TRBV5-4	NA	TRBD1	CASSPGTGSSGANVLTF	TGTGCCAGCAGCCCAGGGACAGGCTCCTCTGGGGCCAACGTCCTGACTTTC
TRBJ1-6	TRBV6-5	NA	TRBD1	CASSYGQGNSPLHF	TGTGCCAGCAGTTATGGACAGGGAAATTCACCCCTCCACTTT
TRBJ2-2	TRBV6-5	once	NA	CASSRGTANTGELFF	TGTGCCAGCAGTCGGGGGACAGCAAACACCGGGGAGCTGTTTTTT
TRBJ1-1	TRBV5-4	NA	NA	CASSLEGEVWLQNTEAFF	TGTGCCAGCAGCTTGGAAGGGGAGGTGTGGTTACAGAACACTGAAGCTTTCTTT
TRBJ1-2	TRBV19	NA	TRBD1	CASSIPTGTALHYGYTF	TGTGCCAGTAGTATACCCACCGGGACAGCCCTCCACTATGGCTACACCTTC
TRBJ1-1	TRBV20-1	once	TRBD1	CSARDREAFF	TGCAGTGCAAGGGACAGGGAAGCTTTCTTT
TRBJ1-3	TRBV10-3	NA	NA	CAISSQFSGNTIYF	TGTGCCATCAGCTCACAGTTCTCTGGAAACACCATATATTTT
TRBJ2-7	TRBV7-8	NA	NA	CASSESSYEQYF	TGTGCCAGCAGCGAGAGCTCCTACGAGCAGTACTTC
TRBJ1-2	TRBV5-8	NA	NA	CASSLDHSTRWGYTF	TGTGCCAGCAGCTTGGATCACAGCACGCGTTGGGGCTACACCTTC
TRBJ2-3	TRBV2	NA	NA	CASSDGGGGDTQYF	TGTGCCAGCAGTGACGGCGGGGGCGGGGATACGCAGTATTTT
TRBJ1-1	TRBV29-1	NA	TRBD1	CSVVDRGAARPEAFF	TGCAGCGTTGTCGACAGGGGAGCCGCTAGACCTGAAGCTTTCTTT
TRBJ2-2	TRBV5-1	NA	TRBD2	CASSRLSGRDTGELFF	TGCGCCAGCAGCCGCTTAAGCGGGAGGGACACCGGGGAGCTGTTTTTT
TRBJ1-1	TRBV7-2	many	NA	CASSLGTPGSKAFF	TGTGCCAGCAGCTTAGGCACTCCGGGGTCCAAAGCTTTCTTT
TRBJ2-1	TRBV2	NA	NA	CASSAQGRYNEQFF	TGTGCCAGCAGTGCGCAGGGTCGGTACAATGAGCAGTTCTTC
TRBJ1-2	TRBV29-1	NA	TRBD1	CSVVRTGNYGYTF	TGCAGCGTTGTGAGGACAGGGAACTATGGCTACACCTTC
TRBJ2-2	TRBV10-1	NA	TRBD1	CASRPQGAGTGELFF	TGCGCCAGCAGACCGCAGGGGGCTGGAACCGGGGAGCTGTTTTTT
TRBJ2-5	TRBV4-1	once	TRBD1	CASSPGTASWTQYF	TGCGCCAGCAGTCCAGGGACAGCGAGCTGGACCCAGTACTTC
TRBJ1-1	TRBV5-5	NA	NA	CASSLAHSGTEAFF	TGTGCCAGCAGCTTAGCGCACTCAGGGACTGAAGCTTTCTTT
TRBJ1-2	TRBV10-3	NA	TRBD1	CAISESEGQGATYGYTF	TGTGCCATCAGTGAGTCGGAGGGACAGGGGGCGACCTATGGCTACACCTTC
TRBJ1-1	TRBV5-5	NA	NA	CASSEGDMSTEAFF	TGTGCCAGCAGCGAGGGCGATATGAGCACTGAAGCTTTCTTT